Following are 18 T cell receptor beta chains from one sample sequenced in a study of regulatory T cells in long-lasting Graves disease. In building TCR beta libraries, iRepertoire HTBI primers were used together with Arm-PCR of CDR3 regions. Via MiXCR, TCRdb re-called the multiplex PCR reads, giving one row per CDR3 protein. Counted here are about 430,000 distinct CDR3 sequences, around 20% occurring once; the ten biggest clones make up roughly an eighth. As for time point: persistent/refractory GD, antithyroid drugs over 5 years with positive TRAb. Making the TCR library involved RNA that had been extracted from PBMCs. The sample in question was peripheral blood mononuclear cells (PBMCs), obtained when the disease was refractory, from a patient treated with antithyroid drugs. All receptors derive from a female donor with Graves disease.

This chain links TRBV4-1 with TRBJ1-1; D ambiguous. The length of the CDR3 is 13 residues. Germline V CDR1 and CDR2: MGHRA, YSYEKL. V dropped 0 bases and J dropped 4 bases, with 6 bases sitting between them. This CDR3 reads CASSQDAFTEAFF. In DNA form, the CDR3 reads TGCGCCAGCAGCCAAGATGCGTTCACTGAAGCTTTCTTT.

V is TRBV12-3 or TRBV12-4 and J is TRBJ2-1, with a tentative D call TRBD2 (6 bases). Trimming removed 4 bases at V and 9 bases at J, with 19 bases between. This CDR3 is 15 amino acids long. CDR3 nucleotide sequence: TGTGCCAGCAGTTCCCACCGGACTACGTACGGTGAGCAGTTCTTC. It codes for CASSSHRTTYGEQFF.

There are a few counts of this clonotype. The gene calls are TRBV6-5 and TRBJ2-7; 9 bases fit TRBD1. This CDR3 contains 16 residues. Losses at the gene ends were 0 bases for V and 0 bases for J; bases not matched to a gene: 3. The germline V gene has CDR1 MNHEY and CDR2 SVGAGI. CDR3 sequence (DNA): TGTGCCAGCAGTTACTCGGCGGGACAGGGCTCCTACGAGCAGTACTTC. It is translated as CASSYSAGQGSYEQYF.

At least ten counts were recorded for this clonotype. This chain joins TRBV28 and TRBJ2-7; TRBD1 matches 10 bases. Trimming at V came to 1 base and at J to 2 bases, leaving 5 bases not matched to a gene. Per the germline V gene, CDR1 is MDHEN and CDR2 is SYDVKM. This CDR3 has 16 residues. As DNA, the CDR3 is TGTGCCAGCAGTTTATCCCCGGGACAGGGGACCTACGAGCAGTACTTC. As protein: CASSLSPGQGTYEQYF.

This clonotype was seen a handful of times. The DNA for the CDR3 is TGTGCCAGCAGCTTGGTGCGGGGGCGCTTGGGGACTGAAGCTTTCTTT. Translation gives CASSLVRGRLGTEAFF. V gene TRBV5-6 combines with J gene TRBJ1-1, with D perhaps TRBD1 (6 bases). V was trimmed by 0 bases and J by 5 bases, leaving 17 bases between them. The V gene's germline CDR1 is SGHDT and CDR2 YYEEEE. This CDR3 region has 16 residues.

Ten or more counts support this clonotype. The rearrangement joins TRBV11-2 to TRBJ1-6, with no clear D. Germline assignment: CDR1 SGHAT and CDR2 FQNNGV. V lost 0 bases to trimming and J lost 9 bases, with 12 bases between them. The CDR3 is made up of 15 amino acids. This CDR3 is CASSLDLVPFSPLHF. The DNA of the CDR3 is TGTGCCAGCAGCTTAGATCTAGTTCCGTTTTCACCCCTCCACTTT.

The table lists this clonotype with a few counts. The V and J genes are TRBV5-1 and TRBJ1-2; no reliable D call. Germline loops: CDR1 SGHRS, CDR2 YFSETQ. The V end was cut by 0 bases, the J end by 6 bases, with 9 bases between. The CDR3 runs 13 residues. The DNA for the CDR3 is TGCGCCAGCAGCTTGGCTGGGGAGGATGGCTACACCTTC. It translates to CASSLAGEDGYTF.

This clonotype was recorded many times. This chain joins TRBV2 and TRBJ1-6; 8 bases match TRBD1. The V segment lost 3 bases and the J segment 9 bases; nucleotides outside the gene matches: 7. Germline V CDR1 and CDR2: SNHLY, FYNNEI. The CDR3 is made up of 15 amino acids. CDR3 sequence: CASSDQGAFFSPLHF. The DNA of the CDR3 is TGTGCCAGCAGTGATCAGGGGGCTTTCTTTTCACCCCTCCACTTT.

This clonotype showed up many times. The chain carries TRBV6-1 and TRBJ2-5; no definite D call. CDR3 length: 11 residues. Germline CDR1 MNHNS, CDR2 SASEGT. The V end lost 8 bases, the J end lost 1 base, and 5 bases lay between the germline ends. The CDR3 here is CASGPQETQYF. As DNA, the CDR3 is TGTGCCAGCGGACCCCAAGAGACCCAGTACTTC.

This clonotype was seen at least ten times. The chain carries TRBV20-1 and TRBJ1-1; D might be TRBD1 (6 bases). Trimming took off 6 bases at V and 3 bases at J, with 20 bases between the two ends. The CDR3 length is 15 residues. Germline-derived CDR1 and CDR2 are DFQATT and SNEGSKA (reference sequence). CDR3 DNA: TGCAGTGCCGCCCGGCGGGGGGCCCTTGACACTGAAGCTTTCTTT. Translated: CSAARRGALDTEAFF.

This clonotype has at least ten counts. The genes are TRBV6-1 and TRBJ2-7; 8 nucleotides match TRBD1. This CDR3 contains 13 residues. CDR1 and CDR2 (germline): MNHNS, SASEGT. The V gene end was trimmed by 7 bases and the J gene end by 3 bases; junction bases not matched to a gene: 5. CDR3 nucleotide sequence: TGTGCCAGCACAGGGGGCGTACTCTACGAGCAGTACTTC. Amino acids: CASTGGVLYEQYF.

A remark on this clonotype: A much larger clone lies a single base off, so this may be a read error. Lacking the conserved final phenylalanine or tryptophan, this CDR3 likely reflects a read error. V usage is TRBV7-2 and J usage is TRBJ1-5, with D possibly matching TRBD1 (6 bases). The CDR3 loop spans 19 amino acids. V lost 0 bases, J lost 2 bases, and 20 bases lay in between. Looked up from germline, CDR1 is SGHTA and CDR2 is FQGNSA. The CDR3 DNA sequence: TGTGCCAGCAGCTTAGCGTCGGGGGCTATAGCGTTGGGCAATCAGCCCCAGCATCTT. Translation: CASSLASGAIALGNQPQHL.

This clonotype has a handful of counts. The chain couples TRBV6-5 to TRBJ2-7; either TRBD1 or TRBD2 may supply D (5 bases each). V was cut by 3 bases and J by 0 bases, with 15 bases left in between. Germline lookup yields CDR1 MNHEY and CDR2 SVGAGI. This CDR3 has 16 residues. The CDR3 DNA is TGTGCCAGCAGTTATCGGGGCCGGACACCCTCCTACGAGCAGTACTTC. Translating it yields CASSYRGRTPSYEQYF.

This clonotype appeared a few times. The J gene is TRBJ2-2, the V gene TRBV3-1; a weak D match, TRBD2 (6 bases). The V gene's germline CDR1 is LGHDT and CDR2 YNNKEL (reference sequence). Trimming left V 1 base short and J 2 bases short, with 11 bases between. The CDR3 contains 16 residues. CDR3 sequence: CASSQGGSGNTGELFF. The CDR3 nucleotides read TGTGCCAGCAGCCAAGGGGGTAGCGGAAACACCGGGGAGCTGTTTTTT.

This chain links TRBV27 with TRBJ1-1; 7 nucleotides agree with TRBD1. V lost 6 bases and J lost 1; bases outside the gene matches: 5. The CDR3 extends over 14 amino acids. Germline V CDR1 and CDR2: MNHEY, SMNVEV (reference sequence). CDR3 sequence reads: CASRFNRGNTEAFF. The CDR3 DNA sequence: TGTGCCAGCAGATTCAACAGGGGGAACACTGAAGCTTTCTTT.

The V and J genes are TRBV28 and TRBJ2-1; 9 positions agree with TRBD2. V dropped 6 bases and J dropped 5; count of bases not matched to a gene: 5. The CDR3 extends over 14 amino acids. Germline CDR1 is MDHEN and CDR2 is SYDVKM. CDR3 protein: CASRAGGLNNEQFF. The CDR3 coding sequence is TGTGCCAGCAGAGCGGGAGGCCTTAACAATGAGCAGTTCTTC.

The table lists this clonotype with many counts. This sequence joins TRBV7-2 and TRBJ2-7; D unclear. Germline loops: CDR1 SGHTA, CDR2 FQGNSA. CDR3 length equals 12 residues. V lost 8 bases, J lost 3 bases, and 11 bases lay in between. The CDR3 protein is CASAGPDYEQYF. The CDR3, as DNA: TGTGCCAGCGCAGGACCCGACTACGAGCAGTACTTC.

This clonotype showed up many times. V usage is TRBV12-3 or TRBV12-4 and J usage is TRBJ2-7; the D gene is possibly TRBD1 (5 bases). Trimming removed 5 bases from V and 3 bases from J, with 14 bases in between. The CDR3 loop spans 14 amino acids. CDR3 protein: CASSPQGWDYEQYF. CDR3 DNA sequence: TGTGCCAGCAGTCCCCAGGGTTGGGACTACGAGCAGTACTTC.